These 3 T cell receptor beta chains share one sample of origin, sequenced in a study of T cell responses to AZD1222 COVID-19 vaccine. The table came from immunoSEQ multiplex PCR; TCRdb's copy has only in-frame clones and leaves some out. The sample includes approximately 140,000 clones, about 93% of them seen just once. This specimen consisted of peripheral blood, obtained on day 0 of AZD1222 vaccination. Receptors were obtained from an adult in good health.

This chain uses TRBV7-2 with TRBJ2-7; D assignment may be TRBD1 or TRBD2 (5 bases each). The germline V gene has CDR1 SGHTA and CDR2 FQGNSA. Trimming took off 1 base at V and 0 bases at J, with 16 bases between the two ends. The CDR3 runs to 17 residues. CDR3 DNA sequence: TGTGCCAGCAGCTTAGTCTGGCGACCAGGGAGCTCCTACGAGCAGTACTTC. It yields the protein CASSLVWRPGSSYEQYF.

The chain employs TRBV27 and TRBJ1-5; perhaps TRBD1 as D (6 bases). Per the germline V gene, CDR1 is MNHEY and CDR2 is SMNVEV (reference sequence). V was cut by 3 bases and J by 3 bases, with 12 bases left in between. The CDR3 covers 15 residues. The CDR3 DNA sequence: TGTGCCAGCAGTTTTAGGGGGGTCCTCAATCAGCCCCAGCATTTT. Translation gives CASSFRGVLNQPQHF.

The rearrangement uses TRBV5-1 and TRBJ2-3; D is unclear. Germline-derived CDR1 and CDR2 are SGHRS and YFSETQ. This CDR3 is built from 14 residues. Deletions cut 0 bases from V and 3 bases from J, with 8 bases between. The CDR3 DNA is TGCGCCAGCAGCTTGGGGGCCGGTACAGATACGCAGTATTTT. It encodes CASSLGAGTDTQYF.